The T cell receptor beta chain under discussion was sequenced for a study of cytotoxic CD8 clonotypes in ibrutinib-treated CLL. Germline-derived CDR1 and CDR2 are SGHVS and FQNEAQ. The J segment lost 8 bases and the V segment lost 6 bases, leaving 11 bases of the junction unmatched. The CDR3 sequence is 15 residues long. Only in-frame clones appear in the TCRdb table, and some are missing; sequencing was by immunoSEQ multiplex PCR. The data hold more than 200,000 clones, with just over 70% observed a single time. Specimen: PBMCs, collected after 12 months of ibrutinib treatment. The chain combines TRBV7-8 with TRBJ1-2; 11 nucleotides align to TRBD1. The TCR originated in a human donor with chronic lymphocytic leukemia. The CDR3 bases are TGTGCCAGCAGTATAGGGACAGGGGGACCGTGGGGCTACACCTTC. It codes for CASSIGTGGPWGYTF. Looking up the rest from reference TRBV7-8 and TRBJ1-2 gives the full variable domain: GAGVSQSPRYKVAKRGQDVALRCDPISGHVSLFWYQQALGQGPEFLTYFQNEAQLDKSGLPSDRFFAERPEGSVSTLKIQRTQQEDSAVYLCASSIGTGGPWGYTFGSGTRLTVV.